Below, one TCR beta chain is given with its context. The data are from a study of T cell responses to AZD1222 COVID-19 vaccine. Method: immunoSEQ multiplex PCR; TCRdb's copy keeps in-frame clones and lacks some. This table holds 150,000 or so clones, 85% to 95% found once. Germline V CDR1 and CDR2: SGHVS, FQNEAQ. The CDR3 consists of 12 residues. With 6 bases removed from V and 1 base from J, the gap between germline ends came to 7 bases. Here the sequenced sample was peripheral blood, taken on day 0 of AZD1222 vaccination. The sequence came from an adult in good health. This chain connects TRBV7-8 to TRBJ2-7, with a possible D match to TRBD2 (6 bases). The CDR3 DNA is TGTGCCAGCAGGGAGGGGTCCTACGAGCAGTACTTC. This translates into CASREGSYEQYF.